This TCR beta chain was profiled in a study of blood T cell repertoires in COVID-19. Overall study: Sites across the United States, Italy and Spain contributed samples from acute and convalescent COVID-19. T cells, B-cell-depleted T cells, or PBMCs provided the cDNA or gDNA that served as material.

Original handling: Amplified reference gene primers provided the basis for estimating nucleated cell counts. Profiled with immunoSEQ multiplex PCR; TCRdb holds only in-frame clones, not every one. V, J and clone size are taken as reported in that table, and D and trimming were inferred from the DNA itself. The table has more than 90,000 clones, roughly four fifths seen once. This CDR3 contains 14 residues. Per the germline V gene, CDR1 is SGHTA and CDR2 is FQGNSA. V lost 0 bases and J lost 4, with 9 bases in between. The clonotype comes from a man between 60 and 75 years old with acute or convalescent COVID-19. Sequencing input: peripheral blood. J is TRBJ1-1 and V is TRBV7-2; possibly TRBD1 for D (6 bases). The DNA of the CDR3 is TGTGCCAGCAGCTTAGCCCAGGGGATCACTGAAGCTTTCTTT. Translation gives CASSLAQGITEAFF.